This T cell receptor beta chain was retrieved from a study of blood T cell repertoires in COVID-19. Study context: The study drew acute and convalescent COVID-19 samples from the United States, Italy and Spain.

Trimming took 0 bases from V and 7 from J, leaving 8 bases between them. The CDR3 sequence is 13 residues long. Germline CDR1 reads SGHDT; CDR2 reads YYEEEE. Authors' data handling: Reference gene primer amplification yielded estimated nucleated cell counts. TCRdb's table, derived via immunoSEQ multiplex PCR, lists solely in-frame clones and lacks some. The V and J calls and clone size are taken from that table; D and trimming were inferred from the DNA. The table records 100,000 to 140,000 clones, 90% to 95% of them present only once. The chain combines TRBV5-6 with TRBJ1-5, with D unclear. The sequenced material came from peripheral blood. The clonotype was recovered from a woman in her twenties or thirties with acute or convalescent COVID-19. Here the CDR3 reads CASSLGNSQPQHF. The CDR3 DNA sequence: TGTGCCAGCAGCTTGGGGAACAGCCAGCCCCAGCATTTT.